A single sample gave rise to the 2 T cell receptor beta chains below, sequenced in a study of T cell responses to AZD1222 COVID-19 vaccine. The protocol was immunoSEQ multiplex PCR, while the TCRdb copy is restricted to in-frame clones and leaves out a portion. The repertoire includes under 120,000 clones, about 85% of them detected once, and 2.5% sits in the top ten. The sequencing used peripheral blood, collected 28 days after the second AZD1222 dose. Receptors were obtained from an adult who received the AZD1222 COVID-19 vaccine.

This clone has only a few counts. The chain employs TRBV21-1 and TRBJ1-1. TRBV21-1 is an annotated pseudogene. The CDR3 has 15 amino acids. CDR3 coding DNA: TGTGCCAGCAGCGAAAGGAAGGGGGGTAACACTGAAGCTTTCTTT. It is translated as CASSERKGGNTEAFF.

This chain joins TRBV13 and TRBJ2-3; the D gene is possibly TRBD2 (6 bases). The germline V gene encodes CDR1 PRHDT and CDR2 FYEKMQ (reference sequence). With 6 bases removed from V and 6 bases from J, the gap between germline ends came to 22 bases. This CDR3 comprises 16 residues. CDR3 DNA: TGTGCCAGCAGTTACTTTGGGCGGGGAGATCGCGATACGCAGTATTTT. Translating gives CASSYFGRGDRDTQYF. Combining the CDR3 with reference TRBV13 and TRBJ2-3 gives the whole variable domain AAGVIQSPRHLIKEKRETATLKCYPIPRHDTVYWYQQGPGQDPQFLISFYEKMQSDKGSIPDRFSAQQFSDYHSELNMSSLELGDSALYFCASSYFGRGDRDTQYFGPGTRLTVL.